This TCR beta chain was sequenced for a study of control samples from healthy donors and cancer patients. Assay used: immunoSEQ multiplex PCR; TCRdb lists only in-frame clones, some missing. The sample consists of approximately 140,000 clones, about 90% of them appearing once. This CDR3 is 16 amino acids long. Germline V gene sequence: CDR1 MGHRA, CDR2 YSYEKL. The V end was cut by 2 bases, the J end by 9 bases, with 17 bases between. This chain joins TRBV4-1 and TRBJ1-6, with D possibly TRBD1 on 6 matching bases. Material: blood. The source of this sequence is a man younger than 35 in good health. CDR3 region: CASSQTGTGISSPLHF. DNA of the CDR3: TGCGCCAGCAGCCAAACAGGGACGGGGATTAGTTCACCCCTCCACTTT.